This TCR beta chain was retrieved from a study of blood T cell repertoires in COVID-19 (dated by TCRdb to 2019 to 2021). About the full investigation: The collaborator samples originated in the United States, Italy and Spain and spanned the acute and convalescent phases of COVID-19. The material from the prospective study consisted of cDNA or gDNA derived from T cells, B-cell-depleted T cells, or PBMCs. Subjects who had been exposed to COVID-19, were actively infected with it, or had recovered from it provided the deeply sampled blood TCRbeta repertoires that made up the dataset. The repertoires were released in a freely available public database meant as a resource for research on the immune response to SARS-CoV-2. Samples were obtained from the ongoing ImmuneRACE study (first 160 participants) and from about 1,300 subjects provided by 6 global collaborators. Sample metadata almost always included a de-identified subject ID, COVID-19 status, age in years and sex. HLA class I and class II types, where available, came from metadata supplied by the sample provider rather than from assay-based typing. Study-wide findings and limitations: The quantity of clinical and demographic metadata differed by source and by participant and was supplied without curation.

Collaborating institutions collected whole blood in K2EDTA tubes following their own protocols. For TCRbeta analysis, collaborators shipped samples as frozen whole blood, isolated PBMCs, or DNA extracted from either of those sample types. The immunoSEQ Assay, a bias-controlled multiplex PCR, was used to amplify TCRbeta CDR3 regions from genomic DNA. The authors' analysis ran thus. The number of nucleated cells in each sample was estimated from the amplification of reference gene primers within the assay. Sequence reads were collapsed and filtered to measure the absolute abundance of every unique TCRbeta CDR3 rearrangement. Productive Simpson clonality was computed per sample as the square root of Simpson's diversity index over productive rearrangements. Drawn from immuneACCESS, this table holds only the in-frame rearrangements with V and J called that TCRdb kept. Clones are partly lost; checked studies trace under half to an unresolved V gene and leave the rest unexplained. V and J calls and clone size are those listed in that table; D and trimming were worked out from the DNA. This sample is represented by over 200,000 clones; roughly four fifths of them were singletons. Roughly 12% of the sample comes from the top ten.

About this clone itself: No antigen is known for it. One junction end does not reproduce the germline sequence, and a read error may be involved.

The germline V gene provides CDR1 KGHSH and CDR2 LQKENI. Counted from cysteine to phenylalanine, this CDR3 has 17 amino acids. Only the CDR3 portion is preserved as DNA: 51 bases, with reading frame beginning at the first base. This TCR was recovered from a middle-aged woman with acute or convalescent COVID-19. This chain is built from TRBV18 and TRBJ2-1; the D gene cannot be resolved reliably. What was sequenced was peripheral blood. The CDR3 region reads CASSPRLQKLPYNEQFF. The nucleotide sequence reads as follows: TGTGCCAGCTCCCCACGATTACAGAAACTTCCCTACAATGAGCAGTTCTTC.